What follows are 32 T cell receptor beta chains derived from one specimen sequenced in a study of OX40 agonist ivuxolimab in advanced cancers. Produced via immunoSEQ multiplex PCR; TCRdb's table is partial and in-frame only. The profile shows some 39,000 clones, more than 75% of them singletons. This material consisted of CD4+ or CD8+ T cells sorted from blood, taken in a trial of the OX40 agonist ivuxolimab. Source of these receptors: an adult with an advanced solid tumor such as melanoma, head and neck, liver or kidney cancer.

The chain is built from TRBV30 and TRBJ2-7, with 9 bases lining up with TRBD2. The CDR3 has 12 amino acids. With 7 bases clipped from V and 1 base from J, the junction kept 2 bases outside the gene matches. CDR1 is GTSNPN and CDR2 is SVGIG in the germline V gene (reference sequence). The CDR3 region has the DNA TGTGCCTTGACTAGCGGATCCTACGAGCAGTACTTC. The encoded protein is CALTSGSYEQYF.

This chain joins TRBV27 and TRBJ1-1, with TRBD1 as a possible D gene (5 bases). In germline, CDR1 is MNHEY, CDR2 SMNVEV (reference sequence). This CDR3 comprises 17 residues. V was trimmed by 2 bases and J by 4 bases, leaving 20 bases between them. CDR3 loop: CASSLPPGGLRGTEAFF. The CDR3, as DNA: TGTGCCAGCAGTTTACCCCCCGGGGGTCTAAGGGGCACTGAAGCTTTCTTT.

The chain recombines TRBV6-1 with TRBJ2-2; D not certain. The V end was cut by 7 bases, the J end by 0 bases, with 3 bases between. This CDR3 is built from 12 residues. Germline V gene lookup returns CDR1 MNHNS and CDR2 SASEGT. CDR3 DNA sequence: TGTGCCAGCAAAGCGAACACCGGGGAGCTGTTTTTT. This encodes CASKANTGELFF.

The V gene is TRBV19, the J gene TRBJ2-3; 9 bases fit TRBD1. Per germline, CDR1 LNHDA and CDR2 SQIVND (reference sequence). The ends lost 4 bases at V and 1 base at J; junction bases unmatched: 6. The CDR3 length is 16 residues. The CDR3 DNA is TGTGCCAGTAGTACTCGTCGGACAGGGGGCACAGATACGCAGTATTTT. Translating gives CASSTRRTGGTDTQYF.

The V and J genes are TRBV5-4 and TRBJ1-3; D remains unclear. This CDR3 comprises 16 residues. Trimming pared 4 bases from V and 4 bases from J, leaving 18 bases between. CDR1 SGHNT and CDR2 YYREEE come from the germline V gene (reference sequence). The CDR3 DNA follows: TGTGCCAGCAGCCAAGATGCGGTGGCAGCAGGAAACACCATATATTTT. Translation gives CASSQDAVAAGNTIYF. The full variable domain, its missing parts supplied by reference TRBV5-4 and TRBJ1-3, is ETGVTQSPTHLIKTRGQQVTLRCSSQSGHNTVSWYQQALGQGPQFIFQYYREEENGRGNFPPRFSGLQFPNYSSELNVNALELDDSALYLCASSQDAVAAGNTIYFGEGSWLTVV.

The sample holds one count of this clone. This chain connects TRBV18 to TRBJ2-5; D gene ambiguous. CDR1 and CDR2 (germline): KGHSH, LQKENI. Trimming cost V 4 bases and J 7 bases, with 19 bases left between them. The CDR3 runs to 15 residues. CDR3 DNA: TGTGCCAGCTCACGCCAGAGCCCCTCTACAAGGACCCAGTACTTC. Its translation: CASSRQSPSTRTQYF.

This chain joins TRBV6-6 and TRBJ1-1; no firm D call. The CDR3 extends over 14 amino acids. Germline CDR1 is MNHNY and CDR2 is SVGAGI (reference sequence). Deletions cut 0 bases from V and 1 base from J, with 6 bases between. CDR3 sequence: CASSYSGENTEAFF. CDR3 bases: TGTGCCAGCAGTTACTCCGGGGAGAACACTGAAGCTTTCTTT.

The chain recombines TRBV2 with TRBJ2-6; D is unresolved. CDR1 and CDR2 from the germline V gene are SNHLY and FYNNEI. There are 15 residues in the CDR3. V lost 6 bases and J lost 0, with 9 bases in between. This CDR3 reads CASRSILSGANVLTF. For the CDR3, the DNA is TGTGCCAGCAGGAGCATTCTCTCTGGGGCCAACGTCCTGACTTTC.

The V and J genes are TRBV19 and TRBJ2-7; TRBD1 is a possible D gene (5 bases). Germline V gives CDR1 LNHDA, CDR2 SQIVND (reference sequence). Trimming cost V 3 bases and J 6 bases, with 15 bases left between them. The CDR3 spans 14 residues. This CDR3 is CASSMRIGVGEQYF. DNA for the CDR3: TGTGCCAGTAGTATGCGTATAGGGGTCGGCGAGCAGTACTTC.

The V and J genes are TRBV6-1 and TRBJ1-5; D ambiguous. From germline, CDR1 is MNHNS and CDR2 SASEGT. V dropped 7 bases and J dropped 2 bases, with 12 bases sitting between them. The CDR3 length is 14 residues. DNA for the CDR3: TGTGCCAGCAAACATCCTTATGGCAATCAGCCCCAGCATTTT. This sequence encodes CASKHPYGNQPQHF.

V is TRBV19 and J is TRBJ1-2; TRBD1 matches 10 bases. The CDR3 totals 15 residues. Germline loops: CDR1 LNHDA, CDR2 SQIVND (reference sequence). With V trimmed by 4 bases and J by 2 bases, 4 bases remained unmatched. The CDR3 sequence is CASSTGTGANYGYTF. DNA for the CDR3: TGTGCCAGTAGTACTGGGACAGGGGCAAACTATGGCTACACCTTC.

The chain joins TRBV7-8 to TRBJ2-7; perhaps TRBD2 as D (5 bases). There are 17 residues in the CDR3. Between the trimmed V and J ends, which lost 5 bases and 2 bases, there was a span of 22 bases. Germline V lookup: CDR1 SGHVS, CDR2 FQNEAQ. The DNA for the CDR3 is TGTGCCAGCAGCCTAAGACCCCTTACTAGTACAACCTACGAGCAGTACTTC. Encoded protein: CASSLRPLTSTTYEQYF.

DNA of the CDR3: TGTGCCAGCAGTTACGTTCCTGGGGGTCAGCCCCAGCATTTT. Translation: CASSYVPGGQPQHF. This chain joins TRBV6-5 and TRBJ1-5; tentatively, D is TRBD1 (5 bases). Germline CDR1 MNHEY, CDR2 SVGAGI. The CDR3 length is 14 residues. V was trimmed by 2 bases and J by 6 bases, leaving 11 bases between them.

The V and J genes are TRBV11-2 and TRBJ1-6; D unclear. Germline CDR1 reads SGHAT; CDR2 reads FQNNGV. The CDR3 is made up of 14 amino acids. Between the trimmed V and J ends, which lost 6 bases and 9 bases, there was a span of 15 bases. The CDR3 sequence is CASRSPLEGSPLHF. CDR3 nucleotide sequence: TGTGCCAGCAGAAGCCCCCTCGAGGGTTCACCCCTCCACTTT.

This clone has a single count. The J gene is TRBJ1-3, the V gene TRBV6-1; D gene ambiguous. The V gene's germline CDR1 is MNHNS and CDR2 SASEGT. This CDR3 spans 14 amino acids. V was shortened by 3 bases and J by 3 bases, with 9 bases between the two germline ends. The CDR3 nucleotides read TGTGCCAGCAGTGAGACCAGACATGGAAACACCATATATTTT. Amino acids: CASSETRHGNTIYF.

This clone is a singleton in its sample. This chain joins TRBV2 and TRBJ1-2; tentative D call: TRBD1 (5 bases). Looked up from germline, CDR1 is SNHLY and CDR2 is FYNNEI. Trimming removed 5 bases at V and 5 bases at J, with 18 bases between. This CDR3 region has 15 residues. CDR3 DNA: TGTGCCAGCAGTCCAACACCACAGGCCGAATATGGCTACACCTTC. Amino acid sequence: CASSPTPQAEYGYTF.

The chain has TRBV29-1 and TRBJ2-5; D may be TRBD2 (5 bases). The V and J ends lost 7 bases and 5 bases respectively, with 14 bases between them. Germline V gene data show CDR1 as SQVTM and CDR2 as ANQGSEA. CDR3 length: 12 amino acids. As DNA, the CDR3 is TGCAGCGGTGGTCGGACTGGCGAGACCCAGTACTTC. Protein sequence: CSGGRTGETQYF.

This chain connects TRBV27 to TRBJ2-7; no firm D call. V was clipped by 3 bases and J by 6 bases, with 9 bases between them. Germline assignment: CDR1 MNHEY and CDR2 SMNVEV (reference sequence). This CDR3 spans 12 amino acids. The CDR3 nucleotides read TGTGCCAGCAGTTTCCGGCCGCGCGAGCAGTACTTC. As protein: CASSFRPREQYF.

J is TRBJ1-1 and V is TRBV10-3; 9 positions agree with TRBD1. The CDR3 loop spans 15 amino acids. V trimming: 6 bases; J trimming: 0 bases; junction bases outside the gene matches: 5. The germline V gene has CDR1 ENHRY and CDR2 SYGVKD. DNA for the CDR3: TGTGCCATCAGGAAGGGGACAGGGCTGAACACTGAAGCTTTCTTT. Protein product: CAIRKGTGLNTEAFF.

The CDR3 nucleotides are TGTGCCAGCCTCGGTTCTCCAACCCTTGGCTACACCTTC. Its protein is CASLGSPTLGYTF. V is TRBV6-1 and J is TRBJ1-2, with D hard to call. Germline V gene lookup returns CDR1 MNHNS and CDR2 SASEGT. The CDR3 runs 13 residues. The germline V and J ends were trimmed by 8 bases and 7 bases, with 17 bases remaining between them.

This rearrangement joins TRBV2 to TRBJ2-7, with a weak D call TRBD1 (5 bases). This CDR3 contains 12 residues. V lost 3 bases and J lost 3, with 6 bases in between. Germline V gene data show CDR1 as SNHLY and CDR2 as FYNNEI. CDR3 loop: CASSDRDYEQYF. The CDR3 DNA is TGTGCCAGCAGTGACAGGGACTACGAGCAGTACTTC.

The chain has TRBV7-2 and TRBJ2-2; D is unresolved. CDR3 length: 14 residues. The V end was cut by 2 bases, the J end by 7 bases, with 11 bases between. The germline gives CDR1 SGHTA, CDR2 FQGNSA. In nucleotides, the CDR3 is TGTGCCAGCAGCTTACTGGGTACTATCGGGGAGCTGTTTTTT. Residues: CASSLLGTIGELFF. Complete variable domain (other parts from reference TRBV7-2 and TRBJ2-2): GAGVSQSPSNKVTEKGKDVELRCDPISGHTALYWYRQSLGQGLEFLIYFQGNSAPDKSGLPSDRFSAERTGGSVSTLTIQRTQQEDSAVYLCASSLLGTIGELFFGEGSRLTVL.

The chain links TRBV29-1 to TRBJ1-2; a possible D gene is TRBD1 (6 bases). V lost 4 bases and J lost 10, with 19 bases in between. The CDR3 is 13 residues long. Germline V gives CDR1 SQVTM, CDR2 ANQGSEA. CDR3 amino acids: CSVARPGQTVYTF. The CDR3 region has the DNA TGCAGCGTTGCCCGACCCGGACAGACCGTCTACACCTTC.

This clone was seen once. The rearrangement uses TRBV7-9 and TRBJ1-1, with D hard to call. Looked up from germline, CDR1 is SEHNR and CDR2 is FQNEAQ (reference sequence). V gave up 3 bases and J gave up 0 bases, with 8 bases separating them. The CDR3 totals 14 residues. The CDR3 reads CASSFAIVNTEAFF. The CDR3 DNA reads as TGTGCCAGCAGCTTCGCGATTGTGAACACTGAAGCTTTCTTT.

This sequence joins TRBV5-1 and TRBJ2-4; D possibly corresponds to TRBD2 (6 bases). This CDR3 has 14 residues. With 0 bases removed from V and 6 bases from J, the gap between germline ends came to 10 bases. The germline V gene has CDR1 SGHRS and CDR2 YFSETQ. The CDR3 DNA follows: TGCGCCAGCAGCTTGGTAGGAGGGGTAAACATTCAGTACTTC. Its translation is CASSLVGGVNIQYF.

This clone was seen a few times. This rearrangement joins TRBV29-1 to TRBJ1-1, with TRBD1 identical over 10 bases. V trimming: 4 bases; J trimming: 5 bases; junction bases outside the gene matches: 4. The CDR3 runs 13 residues. CDR1 SQVTM and CDR2 ANQGSEA come from the germline V gene. The CDR3 nucleotides are TGCAGCGTTGGAGACAGGGGGCTAACTGAAGCTTTCTTT. Its protein is CSVGDRGLTEAFF.

The rearrangement links TRBV28 to TRBJ2-3; 7 nucleotides agree with TRBD2. Trimming cost V 7 bases and J 0 bases; bases outside gene matches: 7. The CDR3 totals 15 residues. Per the germline V gene, CDR1 is MDHEN and CDR2 is SYDVKM. CDR3: CASKFRTSSTDTQYF. The DNA for the CDR3 is TGTGCCAGCAAATTTAGGACTAGTAGCACAGATACGCAGTATTTT.

This clone was detected once. The J gene is TRBJ1-2, the V gene TRBV28; D unresolved. V shed 4 bases and J shed 4 bases, with 10 bases lying between them. Germline V gene sequence: CDR1 MDHEN, CDR2 SYDVKM. This CDR3 has 13 residues. The CDR3 sequence: CASSSPPSYGYTF. Written as DNA, the CDR3 is TGTGCCAGCAGTTCCCCACCAAGCTATGGCTACACCTTC.

V is TRBV9 and J is TRBJ2-1; D possibly corresponds to TRBD2 (7 bases). Trimming cost V 0 bases and J 1 base, with 8 bases left between them. Germline V gene data show CDR1 as SGDLS and CDR2 as YYNGEE. This CDR3 has 15 residues. CDR3 protein: CASSVEGGSYNEQFF. The CDR3 DNA is TGTGCCAGCAGCGTAGAGGGGGGGTCCTACAATGAGCAGTTCTTC.

The chain recombines TRBV19 with TRBJ2-1; 15 nucleotides line up with TRBD2. V lost 0 bases to trimming and J lost 11 bases; unmatched junction nucleotides: 11. The CDR3 consists of 18 residues. The V gene's germline CDR1 is LNHDA and CDR2 SQIVND (reference sequence). In DNA, the CDR3 is TGTGCCAGTAGTATAGATCCCTCGAGGACTAGCGGGAGGGTTCAGCAGTTCTTC. This codes for CASSIDPSRTSGRVQQFF.

This rearrangement joins TRBV6-5 to TRBJ2-7, with D possibly TRBD2 on 6 matching bases. Trimming cost V 7 bases and J 3 bases, with 19 bases left between them. The CDR3 spans 15 residues. CDR1 is MNHEY, CDR2 SVGAGI, per germline. CDR3 loop: CASKPAPVGGYEQYF. The CDR3 DNA reads TGTGCCAGCAAACCGGCCCCGGTGGGGGGCTACGAGCAGTACTTC.

V is TRBV6-6 and J is TRBJ2-5, with 9 bases fitting TRBD2. Gene TRBJ2-7 matches the end of the DNA better, so the J call may be wrong. The CDR3 extends over 15 amino acids. Germline CDR1 is MNHNY and CDR2 is SVGAGI (reference sequence). CDR3 in amino acids: CASSYDAGGAYEQYF. CDR3 nucleotide sequence: TGTGCCAGCAGTTATGACGCGGGAGGGGCTTACGAGCAGTACTTC.